This T cell receptor beta chain was identified in a study of technical replicates of blood from a handful of donors. CDR1 is SGHDT, CDR2 YYEEEE, per germline. V lost 3 bases and J lost 8; bases outside the gene matches: 12. This CDR3 has 16 residues. Data came from immunoSEQ multiplex PCR; TCRdb stores just in-frame clones and leaves some out. Here the sample spans 75,000 to 85,000 clones, around 95% being singletons. The V and J genes are TRBV5-6 and TRBJ2-1; 9 bases are shared with TRBD1. The sequenced sample was T cells isolated from PBMCs. The TCR sequence derives from a human donor in good health. The CDR3 loop is CASSWGTGRSPYEQFF. The CDR3 DNA reads TGTGCCAGCAGCTGGGGGACAGGGAGGTCCCCCTATGAGCAGTTCTTC.